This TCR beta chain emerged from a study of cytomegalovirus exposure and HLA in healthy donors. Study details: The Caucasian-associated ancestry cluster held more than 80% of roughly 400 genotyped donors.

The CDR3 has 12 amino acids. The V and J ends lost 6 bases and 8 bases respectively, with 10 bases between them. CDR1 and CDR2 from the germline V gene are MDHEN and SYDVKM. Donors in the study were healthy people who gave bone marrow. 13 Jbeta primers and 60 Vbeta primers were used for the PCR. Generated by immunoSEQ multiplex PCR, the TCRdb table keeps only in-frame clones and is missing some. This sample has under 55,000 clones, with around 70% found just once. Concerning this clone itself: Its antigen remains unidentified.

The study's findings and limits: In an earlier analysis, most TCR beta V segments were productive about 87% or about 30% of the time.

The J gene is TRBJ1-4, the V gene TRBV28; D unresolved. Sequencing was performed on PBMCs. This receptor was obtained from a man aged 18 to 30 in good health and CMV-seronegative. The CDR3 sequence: CASSQYWEKLFF. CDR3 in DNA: TGTGCCAGCAGCCAGTATTGGGAAAAACTGTTTTTT.